Presented here are 10 T cell receptor beta chains from one specimen sequenced in a study of blood T cell repertoires in COVID-19. Assay used: immunoSEQ multiplex PCR; TCRdb lists only in-frame clones, some missing. The data contain 150,000 to 200,000 clones, over 80% of them seen just once; the ten biggest clones take up 3.5% to 5%. The material sequenced was peripheral blood. Receptors originate from a woman aged 45-65 years with acute or convalescent COVID-19.

The J gene is TRBJ2-2, the V gene TRBV19; a possible D gene is TRBD1 (6 bases). The CDR3 runs 14 residues. Germline V gene data show CDR1 as LNHDA and CDR2 as SQIVND (reference sequence). Trimming removed 5 bases at V and 6 bases at J, with 13 bases between. CDR3 nucleotides: TGTGCCAGTAGTGGAACAGGGTTGGCCGGGGAGCTGTTTTTT. It translates to CASSGTGLAGELFF.

This chain uses TRBV4-3 with TRBJ2-1; maybe TRBD2 (5 bases). V was cut by 2 bases and J by 4 bases, with 12 bases left in between. The CDR3 loop spans 15 amino acids. In germline, CDR1 is LGHNA, CDR2 YSLEER. CDR3 nucleotide sequence: TGCGCCAGCAGCCAACTTGACACGGGGTACAATGAGCAGTTCTTC. Its translation is CASSQLDTGYNEQFF.

This rearrangement joins TRBV2 to TRBJ1-5, with 8 bases lining up with TRBD1. V lost 8 bases to trimming and J lost 6 bases; unmatched junction nucleotides: 12. CDR1 is SNHLY and CDR2 is FYNNEI in the germline V gene. The CDR3 has 15 amino acids. CDR3 in DNA: TGTGCCAGCCGTCCTGGGACAGGACCGATTCAGCCCCAGCATTTT. Its protein is CASRPGTGPIQPQHF.

V is TRBV19 and J is TRBJ1-1; tentatively, D is TRBD1 (6 bases). The CDR3 consists of 13 residues. V lost 8 bases and J 5 bases, leaving 15 bases between the germline ends. Germline V CDR1 and CDR2: LNHDA, SQIVND (reference sequence). For the CDR3, the DNA is TGTGCCAGTGAATCCAGGGGTGGTACTGAAGCTTTCTTT. Translating gives CASESRGGTEAFF.

The CDR3 spells CASSRQTVWETQYF. The CDR3 nucleotides are TGTGCCAGCAGCCGACAGACAGTTTGGGAGACCCAGTACTTC. The chain joins TRBV14 to TRBJ2-5; D is perhaps TRBD1 (5 bases). The CDR3 spans 14 residues. V was pared by 4 bases and J by 5 bases, with 14 bases between. Germline CDR1 is SGHDN and CDR2 is FVKESK.

This sequence joins TRBV28 and TRBJ2-2; D gene ambiguous. The CDR3 is 12 residues long. Germline lookup yields CDR1 MDHEN and CDR2 SYDVKM. Trimming shortened V by 6 bases and J by 7 bases, and 9 bases separated the two germline ends. The CDR3 is CASSLPGGELFF. For the CDR3, the DNA is TGTGCCAGCAGCCTCCCGGGCGGGGAGCTGTTTTTT.

The J gene is TRBJ1-2, the V gene TRBV3-1 (or the pseudogene TRBV3-2); 7 bases line up with TRBD1. Germline assignment: CDR1 LGHDT and CDR2 YNNKEL (reference sequence). Trimming cost V 4 bases and J 7 bases; bases outside gene matches: 6. This CDR3 spans 13 amino acids. DNA of the CDR3: TGTGCCAGCAGCCGGGGGACAGCCGGTGGCTACACCTTC. Translating gives CASSRGTAGGYTF.

The chain recombines TRBV7-9 with TRBJ2-1; TRBD1 agrees at 7 bases. Germline values: CDR1 SEHNR, CDR2 FQNEAQ (reference sequence). The ends lost 3 bases at V and 8 bases at J; junction bases unmatched: 7. CDR3 length equals 14 residues. CDR3 nucleotide sequence: TGTGCCAGCAGCTTGCAGGGGGTTAGCGATGAGCAGTTCTTC. Protein sequence: CASSLQGVSDEQFF. The full variable domain, with the rest looked up from reference TRBV7-9 and TRBJ2-1, is DTGVSQNPRHKITKRGQNVTFRCDPISEHNRLYWYRQTLGQGPEFLTYFQNEAQLEKSRLLSDRFSAERPKGSFSTLEIQRTEQGDSAMYLCASSLQGVSDEQFFGPGTRLTVL.

The CDR3 loop is CASSIQLAGEQETQYF. As DNA, the CDR3 is TGTGCCAGTAGTATCCAGCTAGCGGGGGAACAAGAGACCCAGTACTTC. This chain uses TRBV19 with TRBJ2-5, with 10 bases lining up with TRBD2. The V gene's germline CDR1 is LNHDA and CDR2 SQIVND (reference sequence). The CDR3 extends over 16 amino acids. Trimming cost V 3 bases and J 2 bases; bases outside gene matches: 6.

The chain recombines TRBV5-4 with TRBJ2-5; D gene unclear. Trimming took 0 bases from V and 3 from J, leaving 18 bases between them. Looked up from germline, CDR1 is SGHNT and CDR2 is YYREEE (reference sequence). The length of the CDR3 is 17 residues. CDR3 sequence reads: CASSLEGSKRWEETQYF. CDR3 DNA sequence: TGTGCCAGCAGCTTGGAAGGTAGCAAAAGGTGGGAAGAGACCCAGTACTTC.